This T cell receptor (beta chain) was retrieved from a study of a mutant IDH1 vaccine in newly diagnosed glioma (dated by TCRdb to the early 2020s). Regarding the research as a whole: Eight vaccinations were administered to patients in weeks 1, 3, 5, 7, 11, 15, 19 and 23, corresponding to visits V03 through V10. Vaccination started 4-6 weeks after radiotherapy alone, or was given together with temozolomide cycles in the groups whose treatment included chemotherapy. Of the roughly 30 treated patients, 62.5% were male and around 38% were female, and a mean age of 40.4 years was recorded. Prior to enrollment, standard therapy consisting of radiotherapy alone, temozolomide alone, or radiochemotherapy with temozolomide had been administered to patients, with the combination being received by most patients. Peripheral blood was collected at six visits: V03 (baseline), V05, V07, V10, V12 and V13. For exploratory analyses, longitudinal TCRB deep sequencing was carried out in roughly 23 treated patients wherever samples were available.

A word on this clone: Its antigen remains unidentified. Base qualities are not recorded, but no much larger clone differs from it by a single base.

The protocol used for the library was the immunoSEQ multiplex PCR assay. Rearranged TCR beta chain sequences were amplified using the hsTCRB Kit according to the manufacturer's protocol. An Illumina MiSeq was used to sequence the TCRB libraries. The original methods were these. Demultiplexing, trimming and gene mapping were performed with the kit vendor's proprietary platform. Here the immuneACCESS table is served through TCRdb, limited to in-frame sequences with V and J called. Missing clones are a known gap in these copies; in checked studies unresolved V genes cover under half, and the rest lacks a known reason. The DNA gave D and trimming, while V, J and clone size come from that table. The sample records around 51,000 clones, approximately 78% of which are singletons. The top ten clonotypes cover around 1.8% of the sample. Read against the paper, the sample's time point label means: week 5, during vaccination. A 20-mer mutant IDH1 peptide at 300 micrograms in Montanide made up each vaccine dose, which was injected subcutaneously together with topical imiquimod. Newly diagnosed WHO grade 3 or 4 IDH1-mutant astrocytomas showing loss of nuclear ATRX were present in the donors. The samples were drawn from NOA16, a multicentre, single-arm, open-label phase I trial in Germany that tested a mutant IDH1 peptide vaccine in humans for the first time. Genomic DNA for TCRB sequencing was extracted from EDTA blood using the DNeasy Blood and Tissue Kit.

On the study overall, not on this receptor specifically: The authors stated that sample limitations prevented analyses of patient blood samples from being reproduced. Selection of PBMC samples for TCRB deep sequencing was based on availability. Vaccine-induced immune responses across multiple MHC alleles were detected in 93.3% of patients. Pseudoprogression appeared unrelated to alterations in the top peripheral T cell clonotypes detected by TCRB sequencing.

Spanning cysteine to phenylalanine, the CDR3 consists of 16 amino acids. CDR3 DNA only is kept here, 48 bases in frame from base 1. V loses 3 bases, J loses 4 bases, and the germline ends lie 19 bases apart. CDR1 and CDR2, looked up from the germline V gene, are SGHDT and YYEEEE. Specimen: PBMCs, collected from a glioma patient whose treatment included an IDH1 peptide vaccine. This chain is built from TRBV5-6 and TRBJ1-1; no D gene call is confident. The receptor was isolated from a woman aged 40-49 years with glioma. The CDR3 region: CASSYLWAGSLTEAFF. The nucleotide sequence is TGTGCCAGCAGCTATCTCTGGGCGGGGAGTCTCACTGAAGCTTTCTTT.